One and the same sample provided the 25 T cell receptor beta chains below, sequenced in a study of CD8 T cells in ankylosing spondylitis. Study-level results: Seemingly distinctive of ankylosing spondylitis blood was a TCR beta motif formed by eight highly homologous variants.

For these TCRs, the target antigens are not known. TCRdb ran MiXCR on the 5' RACE reads and lists one entry per CDR3 protein. Seen here are some 800,000 distinct CDR3 sequences, approximately 12% observed once, and the top ten hold less than 0.65%. The sequencing input was blood, either unsorted or a sorted T cell fraction (not recorded which). These receptors were taken from a male donor with ankylosing spondylitis.

This clonotype has a handful of counts. V is TRBV4-2 and J is TRBJ1-5, with D tentatively TRBD1 (5 bases). V was pared by 4 bases and J by 0 bases, with 19 bases between. The CDR3 is 18 amino acids. Germline V gives CDR1 LGHNA, CDR2 YNFKEQ. In DNA form, the CDR3 reads TGTGCCAGCAGCCTTCGGGGCGGGAAATCCTTTAGCAATCAGCCCCAGCATTTT. Residues: CASSLRGGKSFSNQPQHF.

This clonotype was counted between two and nine times. The V gene is TRBV20-1, the J gene TRBJ2-3; the D is unclear. CDR3 length: 15 residues. The germline V gene encodes CDR1 DFQATT and CDR2 SNEGSKA (reference sequence). V gave up 2 bases and J gave up 4 bases, with 16 bases separating them. CDR3 residues: CSARLGRPGPDTQYF. CDR3 nucleotides: TGCAGTGCTAGATTGGGCAGGCCTGGGCCAGATACGCAGTATTTT.

CDR3 coding DNA: TGTGCCAGCTCACCACTTAGCGGGGGGATTTACGAGCAGTACTTC. This gives the protein CASSPLSGGIYEQYF. J is TRBJ2-7 and V is TRBV18; 10 bases are a match to TRBD2. The germline V gene encodes CDR1 KGHSH and CDR2 LQKENI. The J segment lost 4 bases and the V segment lost 1 base, leaving 4 bases of the junction unmatched. The CDR3 spans 15 residues.

The V call is TRBV2, the J call TRBJ2-1; D is perhaps TRBD1 or TRBD2 (5 bases each). Trimming left V 5 bases short and J 6 bases short, with 14 bases between. This CDR3 spans 14 amino acids. Germline V gene data show CDR1 as SNHLY and CDR2 as FYNNEI. CDR3 sequence reads: CASSPGRSVNEQFF. Written as DNA, the CDR3 is TGTGCCAGCAGTCCGGGACGGTCGGTCAATGAGCAGTTCTTC.

This clonotype was seen only a few times. The rearrangement links TRBV20-1 to TRBJ1-1; the D is unclear. V was pared by 0 bases and J by 0 bases, with 8 bases between. Looked up from germline, CDR1 is DFQATT and CDR2 is SNEGSKA (reference sequence). This CDR3 spans 14 amino acids. The CDR3 reads CSARDSYLNTEAFF. The CDR3 DNA is TGCAGTGCTAGAGATTCCTATTTGAACACTGAAGCTTTCTTT.

This clonotype showed up just a few times. This chain connects TRBV6-1 to TRBJ2-1; D gene uncertain. This CDR3 is 15 amino acids long. CDR1 MNHNS and CDR2 SASEGT come from the germline V gene. V was clipped by 5 bases and J by 4 bases, with 15 bases between them. The CDR3 reads CASSKRTHPYNEQFF. The CDR3 coding sequence is TGTGCCAGCAGTAAACGGACCCACCCTTACAATGAGCAGTTCTTC.

This chain joins TRBV11-2 and TRBJ1-2; D is ambiguous. The CDR3 totals 13 residues. Between the trimmed V and J ends, which lost 4 bases and 8 bases, there was a span of 14 bases. Germline assignment: CDR1 SGHAT and CDR2 FQNNGV. The CDR3: CASSSLRAEGYTF. Written as DNA, the CDR3 is TGTGCCAGCAGCTCCTTAAGGGCCGAAGGCTACACCTTC. The full variable domain, with the rest looked up from reference TRBV11-2 and TRBJ1-2, is EAGVAQSPRYKIIEKRQSVAFWCNPISGHATLYWYQQILGQGPKLLIQFQNNGVVDDSQLPKDRFSAERLKGVDSTLKIQPAKLEDSAVYLCASSSLRAEGYTFGSGTRLTVV.

The chain joins TRBV18 to TRBJ2-1; 14 bases map to TRBD2. Unmatched junction bases numbered 6, after V lost 2 bases and J lost 9 bases. This CDR3 region has 16 residues. The germline V gene has CDR1 KGHSH and CDR2 LQKENI. For the CDR3, the DNA is TGTGCCAGCTCACCATCCGGGACTAGCGGGAGAGGTGAGCAGTTCTTC. Protein product: CASSPSGTSGRGEQFF.

In this sample, this clonotype turned up a few times. Here the CDR3 reads CSAKLGAPDTEAFF. The CDR3 DNA reads TGCAGTGCTAAGTTGGGGGCCCCGGACACTGAAGCTTTCTTT. The chain employs TRBV20-1 and TRBJ1-1; TRBD1 might be the D (6 bases). The CDR3 totals 14 residues. Germline V gives CDR1 DFQATT, CDR2 SNEGSKA (reference sequence). Trimming shortened V by 4 bases and J by 3 bases, and 15 bases separated the two germline ends.

This chain connects TRBV5-5 to TRBJ2-2, with TRBD1 identical over 11 bases. The length of the CDR3 is 15 residues. V shed 7 bases, J shed 4 bases, and the junction held 6 bases outside the gene matches. The V gene's germline CDR1 is SGHKS and CDR2 YYEKEE (reference sequence). The DNA of the CDR3 is TGTGCCAGCGGCCCGGGACAGGGGGTCACCGGGGAGCTGTTTTTT. Translating it yields CASGPGQGVTGELFF.

The V call is TRBV20-1, the J call TRBJ1-5; TRBD1 might be the D (6 bases). Per the germline V gene, CDR1 is DFQATT and CDR2 is SNEGSKA (reference sequence). The ends were cut back, 5 bases at V and 1 base at J, with 21 bases in the middle. The CDR3 sequence is 17 residues long. In DNA form, the CDR3 reads TGCAGTGCTCCCCGGACAGCTCTGGGACCCAGCAATCAGCCCCAGCATTTT. Translated: CSAPRTALGPSNQPQHF.

This clonotype occurred many times. This chain connects TRBV29-1 to TRBJ2-3; perhaps TRBD2 as D (5 bases). The CDR3 contains 14 residues. Trimming removed 6 bases at V and 2 bases at J, with 15 bases between. Germline CDR1 SQVTM, CDR2 ANQGSEA. The CDR3: CSVLEKRFTDTQYF. The CDR3 region has the DNA TGCAGCGTCCTTGAGAAGCGGTTCACAGATACGCAGTATTTT.

This clonotype was seen ten or more times. The gene calls are TRBV29-1 and TRBJ1-2; D may be TRBD1 (5 bases). Germline V gives CDR1 SQVTM, CDR2 ANQGSEA. The V end was cut by 4 bases, the J end by 4 bases, with 13 bases between. The CDR3 consists of 13 residues. The CDR3, as DNA: TGCAGCGTTGCCTTACGGGGGGTCTATGGCTACACCTTC. Protein sequence: CSVALRGVYGYTF. Complete variable domain (other parts from reference TRBV29-1 and TRBJ1-2): SAVISQKPSRDICQRGTSLTIQCQVDSQVTMMFWYRQQPGQSLTLIATANQGSEATYESGFVIDKFPISRPNLTFSTLTVSNMSPEDSSIYLCSVALRGVYGYTFGSGTRLTVV.

V gene TRBV6-1 combines with J gene TRBJ2-3, with D perhaps TRBD1 (6 bases). The V end was cut by 6 bases, the J end by 3 bases, with 16 bases between. The germline CDR1 and CDR2 sequences are MNHNS and SASEGT. The CDR3 covers 15 residues. This CDR3 is CASRRQAGVTDTQYF. DNA for the CDR3: TGTGCCAGCAGGAGACAGGCAGGGGTTACAGATACGCAGTATTTT.

V usage is TRBV7-9 and J usage is TRBJ1-1, with D possibly being TRBD1 (6 bases). Trimming left V 0 bases short and J 5 bases short, with 19 bases between. The length of the CDR3 is 17 residues. Germline V gene data show CDR1 as SEHNR and CDR2 as FQNEAQ (reference sequence). The CDR3 reads CASSLAGGRGLGTEAFF. CDR3 sequence (DNA): TGTGCCAGCAGCTTAGCAGGAGGCCGGGGGCTGGGAACTGAAGCTTTCTTT.

This clonotype was observed a few times. The V gene is TRBV20-1, the J gene TRBJ2-5; D remains ambiguous. Germline CDR1 and CDR2: DFQATT and SNEGSKA (reference sequence). This CDR3 is 14 amino acids long. Trimming pared 0 bases from V and 0 bases from J, leaving 8 bases between. The CDR3 bases are TGCAGTGCTAGAGATCGGCCATACCAAGAGACCCAGTACTTC. It is translated as CSARDRPYQETQYF.

Only a few counts were recorded for this clonotype. This sequence joins TRBV10-3 and TRBJ1-3; 7 nucleotides agree with TRBD1. CDR3 length equals 13 residues. Germline trimming cut 10 bases from V and 1 base from J; bases unmatched to any gene: 4. CDR1 ENHRY and CDR2 SYGVKD come from the germline V gene. In DNA, the CDR3 is TGTGCCAGCGGGACAGTGTCTGGAAACACCATATATTTT. It codes for CASGTVSGNTIYF.

The chain carries TRBV2 and TRBJ2-1, with D perhaps given as TRBD1 or TRBD2 (5 bases each). The germline CDR1 and CDR2 sequences are SNHLY and FYNNEI. Between the trimmed V and J ends, which lost 7 bases and 5 bases, there was a span of 21 bases. This CDR3 has 16 residues. CDR3 sequence: CASTPLGDQTDNEQFF. CDR3 DNA: TGTGCCAGCACCCCCTTAGGGGACCAAACCGACAATGAGCAGTTCTTC.

This chain connects TRBV20-1 to TRBJ1-5; D is ambiguous. The CDR3 extends over 14 amino acids. Germline loops: CDR1 DFQATT, CDR2 SNEGSKA (reference sequence). The V end was cut by 6 bases, the J end by 2 bases, with 14 bases between. CDR3: CSAGDIYGNQPQHF. CDR3 sequence (DNA): TGCAGTGCCGGAGACATATACGGCAATCAGCCCCAGCATTTT.

This clonotype came up many times. The CDR3 nucleotides are TGCAGTGCTAGAGAATGGGGAGATACGCAGTATTTT. It yields the protein CSAREWGDTQYF. The gene calls are TRBV20-1 and TRBJ2-3; D unclear. V dropped 0 bases and J dropped 5 bases, with 6 bases sitting between them. Germline V gene sequence: CDR1 DFQATT, CDR2 SNEGSKA (reference sequence). The CDR3 runs 12 residues.

This clonotype was found many times. This rearrangement joins TRBV6-2 or TRBV6-3 to TRBJ1-1; D is perhaps TRBD1 (5 bases). There are 13 residues in the CDR3. Germline CDR1 is MNHEY and CDR2 is SVGEGT. V gave up 4 bases and J gave up 5 bases, with 11 bases separating them. The CDR3 here is CASSWDLGTEAFF. CDR3 sequence (DNA): TGTGCCAGCAGTTGGGACTTGGGTACTGAAGCTTTCTTT.

The CDR3 region is CASRGDFYEQYF. The CDR3 DNA reads TGTGCCAGCAGGGGGGACTTCTACGAGCAGTACTTC. V usage is TRBV2 and J usage is TRBJ2-7; D might be TRBD2 (6 bases). V was clipped by 6 bases and J by 3 bases, with 9 bases between them. CDR1 SNHLY and CDR2 FYNNEI come from the germline V gene. The CDR3 runs 12 residues.

This clonotype was recorded many times. The rearrangement joins TRBV2 to TRBJ2-3; D is ambiguous. The V and J ends lost 4 bases and 0 bases respectively, with 11 bases between them. Germline V lookup: CDR1 SNHLY, CDR2 FYNNEI. This CDR3 is built from 15 residues. The CDR3 DNA reads as TGTGCCAGCAGTGCGGCGAGGTGGAGCACAGATACGCAGTATTTT. It encodes CASSAARWSTDTQYF.

In its sample, this clonotype was seen a few times. The V call is TRBV5-1, the J call TRBJ2-3; TRBD2 agrees at 10 bases. This CDR3 contains 15 residues. The V segment lost 4 bases and the J segment 3 bases; nucleotides outside the gene matches: 5. The V gene's germline CDR1 is SGHRS and CDR2 YFSETQ. Here the CDR3 reads CASSLLAGFTDTQYF. The CDR3 DNA reads as TGCGCCAGCAGCCTACTAGCGGGATTTACAGATACGCAGTATTTT.

This clonotype was picked up many times. The gene calls are TRBV5-1 and TRBJ2-2; a weak D match, TRBD2 (6 bases). The CDR3 spans 15 residues. The ends were cut back, 4 bases at V and 1 base at J, with 11 bases in the middle. Germline V gene data show CDR1 as SGHRS and CDR2 as YFSETQ. The chain's CDR3 is CASSPGVLNTGELFF. DNA of the CDR3: TGCGCCAGCAGCCCGGGAGTTTTGAACACCGGGGAGCTGTTTTTT.